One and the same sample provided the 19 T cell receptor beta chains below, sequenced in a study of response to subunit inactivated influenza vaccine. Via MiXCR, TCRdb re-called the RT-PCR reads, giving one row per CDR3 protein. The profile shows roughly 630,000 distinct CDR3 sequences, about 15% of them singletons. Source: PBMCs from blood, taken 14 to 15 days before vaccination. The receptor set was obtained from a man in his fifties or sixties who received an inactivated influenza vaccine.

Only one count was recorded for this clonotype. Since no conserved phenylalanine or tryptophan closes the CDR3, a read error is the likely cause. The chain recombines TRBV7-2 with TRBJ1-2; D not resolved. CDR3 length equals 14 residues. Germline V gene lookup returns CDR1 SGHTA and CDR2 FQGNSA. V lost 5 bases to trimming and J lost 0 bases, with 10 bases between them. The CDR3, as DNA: TGTGCCAGCAGCCCAACTACTCCTAACTATGGCTACACCCTC. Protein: CASSPTTPNYGYTL.

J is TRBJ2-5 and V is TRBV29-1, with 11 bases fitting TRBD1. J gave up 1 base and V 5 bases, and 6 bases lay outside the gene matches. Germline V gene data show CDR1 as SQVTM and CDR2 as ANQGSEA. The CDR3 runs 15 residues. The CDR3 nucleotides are TGCAGCGTTTGCAGAGGACAGGGGGCCCAAGAGACCCAGTACTTC. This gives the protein CSVCRGQGAQETQYF. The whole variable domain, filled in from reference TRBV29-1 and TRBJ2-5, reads SAVISQKPSRDICQRGTSLTIQCQVDSQVTMMFWYRQQPGQSLTLIATANQGSEATYESGFVIDKFPISRPNLTFSTLTVSNMSPEDSSIYLCSVCRGQGAQETQYFGPGTRLLVL.

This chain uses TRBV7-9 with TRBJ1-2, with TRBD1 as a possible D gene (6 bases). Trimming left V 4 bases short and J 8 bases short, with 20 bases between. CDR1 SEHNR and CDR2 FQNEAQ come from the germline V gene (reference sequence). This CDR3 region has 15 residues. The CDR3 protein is CASSSGGLVPYGYTF. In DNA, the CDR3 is TGTGCCAGCAGCTCCGGGGGCCTGGTTCCCTACGGCTACACCTTC. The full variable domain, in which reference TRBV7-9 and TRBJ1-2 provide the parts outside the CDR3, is DTGVSQNPRHKITKRGQNVTFRCDPISEHNRLYWYRQTLGQGPEFLTYFQNEAQLEKSRLLSDRFSAERPKGSFSTLEIQRTEQGDSAMYLCASSSGGLVPYGYTFGSGTRLTVV.

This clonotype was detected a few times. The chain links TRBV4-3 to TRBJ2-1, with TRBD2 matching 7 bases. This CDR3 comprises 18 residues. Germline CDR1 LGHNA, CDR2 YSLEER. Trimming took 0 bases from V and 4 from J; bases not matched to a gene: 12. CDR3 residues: CASSQDLGPTSAYNEQFF. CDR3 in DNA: TGCGCCAGCAGCCAAGATTTGGGACCCACTAGCGCATACAATGAGCAGTTCTTC.

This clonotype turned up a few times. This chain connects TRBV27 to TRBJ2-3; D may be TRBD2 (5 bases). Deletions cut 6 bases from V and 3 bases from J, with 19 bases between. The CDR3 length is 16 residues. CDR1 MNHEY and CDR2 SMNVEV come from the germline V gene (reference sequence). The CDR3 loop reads CASSPLDGERTDTQYF. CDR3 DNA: TGTGCCAGCAGCCCATTAGACGGGGAGCGGACAGATACGCAGTATTTT.

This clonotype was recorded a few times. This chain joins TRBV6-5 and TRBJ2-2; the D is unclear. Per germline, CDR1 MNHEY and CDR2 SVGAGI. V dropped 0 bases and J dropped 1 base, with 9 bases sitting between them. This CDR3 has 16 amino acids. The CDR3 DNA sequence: TGTGCCAGCAGTTACTCGCTAGTCCTGAACACCGGGGAGCTGTTTTTT. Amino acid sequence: CASSYSLVLNTGELFF.

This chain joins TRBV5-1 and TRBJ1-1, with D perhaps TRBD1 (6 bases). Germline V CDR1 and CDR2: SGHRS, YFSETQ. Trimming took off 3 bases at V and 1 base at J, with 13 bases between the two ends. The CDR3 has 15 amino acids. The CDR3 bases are TGCGCCAGCAGCTCGTCGACAGGAAAGAACACTGAAGCTTTCTTT. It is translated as CASSSSTGKNTEAFF.

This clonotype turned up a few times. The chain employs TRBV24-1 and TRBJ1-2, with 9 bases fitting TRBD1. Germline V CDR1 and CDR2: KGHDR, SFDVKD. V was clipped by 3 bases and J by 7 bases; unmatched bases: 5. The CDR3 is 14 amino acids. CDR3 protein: CATSDTGTGTGYTF. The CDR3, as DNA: TGTGCCACCAGTGATACCGGGACAGGGACTGGCTACACCTTC.

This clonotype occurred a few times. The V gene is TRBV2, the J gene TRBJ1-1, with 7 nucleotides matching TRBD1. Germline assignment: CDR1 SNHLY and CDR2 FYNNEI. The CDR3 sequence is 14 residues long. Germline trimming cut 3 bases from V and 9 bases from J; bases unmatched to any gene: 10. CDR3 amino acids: CASSDSLDRVKAFF. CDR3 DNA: TGTGCCAGCAGTGATTCTCTCGACAGGGTGAAAGCTTTCTTT.

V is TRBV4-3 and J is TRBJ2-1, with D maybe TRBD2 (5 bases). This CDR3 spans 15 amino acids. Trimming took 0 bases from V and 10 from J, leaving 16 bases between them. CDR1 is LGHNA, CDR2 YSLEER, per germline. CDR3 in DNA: TGCGCCAGCAGCCAAGATCGTTCGCGAGGGAACGAGCAGTTCTTC. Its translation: CASSQDRSRGNEQFF.

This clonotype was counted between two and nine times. The CDR3 is CAWSPKRAGGYEQYF. CDR3 nucleotides: TGTGCCTGGAGTCCCAAACGGGCGGGAGGCTACGAGCAGTACTTC. The chain recombines TRBV30 with TRBJ2-7; TRBD2 matches 8 bases. Germline CDR1 and CDR2: GTSNPN and SVGIG (reference sequence). The CDR3 length is 15 residues. After removal of 2 bases from V and 3 bases from J, the junction contained 9 bases not matched to a gene.

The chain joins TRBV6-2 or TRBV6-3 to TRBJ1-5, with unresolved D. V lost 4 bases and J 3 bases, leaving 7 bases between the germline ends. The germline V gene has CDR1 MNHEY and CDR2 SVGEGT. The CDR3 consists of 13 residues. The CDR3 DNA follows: TGTGCCAGCAGTTGGGCCGACAATCAGCCCCAGCATTTT. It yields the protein CASSWADNQPQHF.

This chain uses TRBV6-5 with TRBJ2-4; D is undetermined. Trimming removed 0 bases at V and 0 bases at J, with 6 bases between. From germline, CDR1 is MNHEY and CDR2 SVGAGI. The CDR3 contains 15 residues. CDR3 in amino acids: CASSYSILAKNIQYF. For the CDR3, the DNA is TGTGCCAGCAGTTACTCGATATTAGCCAAAAACATTCAGTACTTC.

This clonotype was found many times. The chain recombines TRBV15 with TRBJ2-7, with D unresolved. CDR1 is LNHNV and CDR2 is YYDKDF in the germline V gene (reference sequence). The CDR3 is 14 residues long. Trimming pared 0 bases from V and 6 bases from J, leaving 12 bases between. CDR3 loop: CATSRDRKLSEQYF. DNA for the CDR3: TGTGCCACCAGCAGAGATCGGAAACTAAGCGAGCAGTACTTC. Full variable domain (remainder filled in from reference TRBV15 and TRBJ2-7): DAMVIQNPRYQVTQFGKPVTLSCSQTLNHNVMYWYQQKSSQAPKLLFHYYDKDFNNEADTPDNFQSRRPNTSFCFLDIRSPGLGDTAMYLCATSRDRKLSEQYFGPGTRLTVT.

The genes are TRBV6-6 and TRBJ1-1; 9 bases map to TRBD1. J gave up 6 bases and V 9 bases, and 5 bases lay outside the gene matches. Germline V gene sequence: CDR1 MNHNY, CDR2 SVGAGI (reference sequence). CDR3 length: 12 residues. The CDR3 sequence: CASITGGPEAFF. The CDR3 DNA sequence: TGTGCCAGTATAACAGGGGGCCCTGAAGCTTTCTTT.

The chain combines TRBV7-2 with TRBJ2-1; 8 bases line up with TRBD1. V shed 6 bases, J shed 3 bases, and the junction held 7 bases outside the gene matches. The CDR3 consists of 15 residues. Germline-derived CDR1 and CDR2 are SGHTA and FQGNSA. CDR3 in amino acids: CASSTGQGLYNEQFF. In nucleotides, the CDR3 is TGTGCCAGCAGTACAGGACAGGGACTCTACAATGAGCAGTTCTTC.

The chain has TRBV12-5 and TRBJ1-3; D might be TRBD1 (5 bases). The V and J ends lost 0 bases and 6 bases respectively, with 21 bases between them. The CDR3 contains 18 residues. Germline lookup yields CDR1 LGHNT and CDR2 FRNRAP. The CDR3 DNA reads TGTGCTAGTGGTTTGGTATTGGGTAGTGGCAGGGCAGAAAACACCATATATTTT. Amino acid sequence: CASGLVLGSGRAENTIYF.

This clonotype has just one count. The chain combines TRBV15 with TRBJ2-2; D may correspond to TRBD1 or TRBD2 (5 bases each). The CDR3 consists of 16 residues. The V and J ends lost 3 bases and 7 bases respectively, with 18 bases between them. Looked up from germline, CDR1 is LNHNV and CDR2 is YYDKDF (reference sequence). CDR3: CATSRGYTGGNGELFF. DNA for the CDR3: TGTGCCACCAGCAGGGGATATACAGGAGGTAACGGGGAGCTGTTTTTT. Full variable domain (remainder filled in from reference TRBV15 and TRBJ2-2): DAMVIQNPRYQVTQFGKPVTLSCSQTLNHNVMYWYQQKSSQAPKLLFHYYDKDFNNEADTPDNFQSRRPNTSFCFLDIRSPGLGDTAMYLCATSRGYTGGNGELFFGEGSRLTVL.

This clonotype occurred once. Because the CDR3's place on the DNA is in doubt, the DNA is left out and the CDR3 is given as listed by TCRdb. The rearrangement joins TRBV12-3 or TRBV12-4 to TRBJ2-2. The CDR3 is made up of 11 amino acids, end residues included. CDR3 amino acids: CASSLAGSCFF.